This T cell receptor beta chain originates from a study of response to subunit inactivated influenza vaccine. The study's findings and limits: Researchers suggested that each seasonal influenza vaccination recruits few new T cells.

This clonotype was recorded a few times. Its antigen is unidentified. This CDR3 has 14 amino acids. Germline assignment: CDR1 DFQATT and CDR2 SNEGSKA (reference sequence). The trim removed 6 bases at V and 8 bases at J, leaving 8 bases unmatched. MiXCR, run by TCRdb on the RT-PCR reads, gives a single entry per CDR3 protein. This table has about 180,000 distinct CDR3 sequences, about 9.3% appearing once. Sequenced material: non-naive T cells sorted from PBMCs, taken on the day of vaccination. This receptor was taken from a man aged 45-65 years who received an inactivated influenza vaccine. V gene TRBV20-1 combines with J gene TRBJ2-1, with 12 positions matching TRBD1. In nucleotides, the CDR3 is TGCAGTGCAGAACGGGGGACAGGGGGCGATGAGCAGTTCTTC. It yields the protein CSAERGTGGDEQFF.